This record concerns one T cell receptor beta chain sequence. This table comes from immunoSEQ multiplex PCR, and its TCRdb copy is limited to in-frame clones, with some not included. The sample has 72,000 or so clones; about 94% are singletons. The data originate from a study of technical replicates of blood from four donors. The CDR3 consists of 15 residues. Germline V gives CDR1 SGHTA, CDR2 FQGTGA. The V segment lost 5 bases and the J segment 9 bases; nucleotides outside the gene matches: 11. The clonotype originates from a human donor in good health. Sequences were obtained from T cells isolated from PBMCs. V and J are TRBV7-3 and TRBJ2-1; 9 bases are shared with TRBD2. For the CDR3, the DNA is TGTGCCAGCAGCCCGGGGACTAGCCGGAGTCGTGAGCAGTTCTTC. It encodes CASSPGTSRSREQFF.